The clone carrying this T cell receptor (beta chain) was observed many times. What it binds is not known. The library was built from 400 ng RNA with molecular barcoded adaptors for alpha/delta and beta/gamma chains. TCRdb reprocessed the reads via MiXCR and lists one record per CDR3 protein. The data show around 130,000 distinct CDR3 sequences, 13% seen once. Germline V gene lookup returns CDR1 MNHNY and CDR2 SVGAGI (reference sequence). The ends lost 2 bases at V and 2 bases at J; junction bases unmatched: 3. The CDR3 loop spans 14 amino acids. This entry is derived from a study of read filtering for tumor transcriptome and immune sequencing. On the study more broadly: Mean patient age was approximately 71 years, range about 45 to 85; 16 to 20 male, 14 female. Transcriptome libraries were built from DNase-treated RNA. Findings and caveats of the study: The CD138-negative fraction was mixed bone marrow immune cells, not pure T cells. Without single-read clonotypes, shared clonotype proportions correlated more between IR-seq and RNA-seq.

The source is a donor at least 40 years old with multiple myeloma. The sequenced sample was a population of CD138-negative cells sorted from bone marrow. J is TRBJ2-7 and V is TRBV6-6, with 7 bases identical to TRBD1. CDR3 sequence reads: CASSYLGQTYEQYF. The DNA of the CDR3 is TGTGCCAGCAGTTACCTGGGACAGACCTACGAGCAGTACTTC.